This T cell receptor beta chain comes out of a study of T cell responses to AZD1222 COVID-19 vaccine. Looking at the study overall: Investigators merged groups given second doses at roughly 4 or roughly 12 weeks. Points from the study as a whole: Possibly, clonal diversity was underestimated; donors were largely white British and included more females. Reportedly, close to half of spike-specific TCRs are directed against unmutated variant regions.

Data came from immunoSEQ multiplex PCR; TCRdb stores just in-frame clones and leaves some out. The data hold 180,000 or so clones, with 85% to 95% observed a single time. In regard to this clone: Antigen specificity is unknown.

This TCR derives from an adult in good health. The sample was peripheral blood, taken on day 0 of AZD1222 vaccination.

The CDR3 protein is CASGLPYTYSYNEQFF. The CDR3 nucleotides read TGTGCTAGTGGTTTGCCCTACACGTACTCCTACAATGAGCAGTTCTTC. The chain combines TRBV12-5 with TRBJ2-1, with D unresolved. The germline V and J ends were trimmed by 2 bases and 0 bases, with 11 bases remaining between them. Germline CDR1 reads LGHNT; CDR2 reads FRNRAP. This CDR3 spans 16 amino acids.